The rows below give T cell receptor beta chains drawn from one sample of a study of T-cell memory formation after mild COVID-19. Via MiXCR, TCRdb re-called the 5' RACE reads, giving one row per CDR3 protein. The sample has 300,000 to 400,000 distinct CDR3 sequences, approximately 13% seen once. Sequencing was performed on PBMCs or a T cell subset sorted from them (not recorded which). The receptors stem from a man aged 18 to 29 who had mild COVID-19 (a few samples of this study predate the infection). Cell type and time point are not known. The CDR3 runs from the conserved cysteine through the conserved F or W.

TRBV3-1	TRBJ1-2	CASSRDWTGDGYTF
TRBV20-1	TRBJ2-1	CSARLQGARVGNEQFF
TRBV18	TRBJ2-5	CASSPQMGGVQETQYF
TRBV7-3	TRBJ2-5	CASSPTPRAQETQYF
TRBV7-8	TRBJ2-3	CASSSRTSDRDTQYF
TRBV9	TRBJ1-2	CASSVDRSYGYTF
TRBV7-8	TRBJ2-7	CASSLELYEQYF
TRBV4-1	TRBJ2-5	CASSQGRAETQYF
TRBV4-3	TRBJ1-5	CASSQGAYSNQPQHF
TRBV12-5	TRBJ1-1	CASAVAFF
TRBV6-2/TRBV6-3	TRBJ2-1	CASRRLGVYYNEQFF
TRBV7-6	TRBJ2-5	CASSLVAHQETQYF
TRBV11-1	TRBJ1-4	CASSADSSSNEKLFF
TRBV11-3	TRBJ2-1	CASSLERGDGFNEQFF
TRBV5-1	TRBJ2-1	CASSPRIDYSSYNEQFF
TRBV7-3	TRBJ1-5	CASSPRGPGSGQPQHF
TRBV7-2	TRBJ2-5	CASSPWAGGETQYF
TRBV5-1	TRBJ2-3	CASSLIPGAPDTQYF